The entry that follows covers one T cell receptor (beta chain) sequence. The data were taken from a study of regulatory T cells in long-lasting Graves disease. The trim removed 3 bases at V and 5 bases at J, leaving 14 bases unmatched. CDR3 length: 17 amino acids. Germline V gives CDR1 LGHDT, CDR2 YNNKEL (reference sequence). As for time point: persistent/refractory GD, antithyroid drugs over 5 years with positive TRAb. The TCR library was made from RNA that had been extracted from PBMCs in TRIzol. With iRepertoire HTBI primers and Arm-PCR of CDR3 regions, TCR beta libraries were built. Each CDR3 protein gets one entry after TCRdb re-called the multiplex PCR reads with MiXCR. The sample has hundreds of thousands of distinct CDR3 sequences; more than 20% are singletons.

The chain is built from TRBV3-1 and TRBJ2-7; 9 bases map to TRBD1. This receptor was identified in a female donor with Graves disease. The sequencing used peripheral blood mononuclear cells (PBMCs), collected when the disease was refractory, from a patient treated with antithyroid drugs. The CDR3 region is CASSQEGQGRGSHEQYF. The CDR3 DNA reads as TGTGCCAGCAGCCAGGAAGGACAGGGGCGAGGATCCCACGAGCAGTACTTC.